Sequencing of this T cell receptor beta chain was carried out in a study of blood T cell repertoires in COVID-19. The overall study: PBMCs, B-cell-depleted T cells, or T cells were the source of the cDNA or gDNA that made up the material.

This clone was seen once. Trimming at V came to 2 bases and at J to 5 bases, leaving 8 bases not matched to a gene. This CDR3 has 16 amino acids. CDR1 and CDR2 (germline): MNHEY, SMNVEV (reference sequence). Measured with immunoSEQ multiplex PCR; TCRdb has only the in-frame clones, and not every one. The data hold under 95,000 clones, with 79% observed a single time. The rearrangement joins TRBV27 to TRBJ2-3, with TRBD2 identical over 9 bases. Input material: peripheral blood. This receptor was obtained from a man in his 60s with active or convalescent COVID-19. DNA for the CDR3: TGTGCCAGCAGTTTAGGCGGGGGGGCCTTCCGAGATACGCAGTATTTT. Residues: CASSLGGGAFRDTQYF.